The T cell receptor beta chain under discussion was sequenced for a study of T cells after yellow fever vaccination. Study-wide context: SMART-Seq v4 Ultra Low Input served to prepare low-cell-number fractions. General observations from the study: Post-booster repertoires again held most primary-vaccination clones (about 96% CD4, roughly 88% CD8).

V lost 0 bases, J lost 5 bases, and 17 bases lay in between. This CDR3 is 16 amino acids long. Germline V gene data show CDR1 as SGHRS and CDR2 as YFSETQ. In making TCR cDNA, 5'RACE template switching added a universal primer site and UMIs to it. Each CDR3 protein is one row after TCRdb ran MiXCR on the 5' RACE reads. The table has some 350,000 distinct CDR3 sequences, roughly 9.4% seen once. With respect to this clonotype: No antigen is known for it.

The clonotype comes from a man aged 18 to 29 who received the YFV17D yellow fever vaccine. The source was PBMCs, collected on the day of the first yellow fever vaccination. The chain recombines TRBV5-1 with TRBJ2-5, with D possibly being TRBD1 or TRBD2 (5 bases each). CDR3 sequence reads: CASSLDISKGTETQYF. The DNA of the CDR3 is TGCGCCAGCAGCTTGGATATATCCAAGGGGACGGAGACCCAGTACTTC.